This T cell receptor (beta chain) is from a study of beta chain features in type 1 diabetes. Study-level results: Unsettled here was the matter of whether HLA type influences TCRB rearrangement. Within the patient group, naive, central memory and Treg TCRB repertoires appeared more similar to each other than within healthy donors.

The CDR3 is made up of 16 amino acids. Germline values: CDR1 KGHSH, CDR2 LQKENI. Unmatched junction bases numbered 7, after V lost 3 bases and J lost 2 bases. This clone was picked up a small number of times. The antigen remains undetermined. Sampling consisted of one heparinised blood draw per donor, averaging approximately 100 mL. Every sorted population was more than 95% pure. What was sequenced were expressed TCRB transcripts, since all of the isolated RNA had been reverse transcribed. This table comes from immunoSEQ multiplex PCR, and its TCRdb copy is limited to in-frame clones, with some not included. The sample consists of approximately 170,000 clones, less than 9.5% of them appearing once.

The clonotype was recovered from a young woman in good health. The chain couples TRBV18 to TRBJ2-3; 8 positions match TRBD1. Sequencing was performed on central memory CD4+ T cells from blood. CDR3 nucleotide sequence: TGTGCCAGCTCACCGCCTCGACAGGGGTCCACAGATACGCAGTATTTT. Translated, it gives CASSPPRQGSTDTQYF.